Sequencing of this T cell receptor (beta chain) was carried out in a study of T cell changes during pregnancy in multiple sclerosis. The CDR3 loop spans 16 amino acids. CDR1 and CDR2 (germline): SGHNT, YENEEA. After removal of 4 bases from V and 3 bases from J, the junction contained 8 bases not matched to a gene. Repertoires were generated with immunoSEQ multiplex PCR, while TCRdb's copy carries only in-frame clones and drops some. Of 30,000 to 35,000 clones listed, roughly 89% are singletons. The sequenced sample was CD4+ T cells from peripheral blood mononuclear cells, obtained in the third trimester of pregnancy. The chain uses TRBV11-3 and TRBJ2-1; 8 positions match TRBD2. The TCR comes from a female donor in good health, enrolled as a control in a pregnancy study. CDR3 protein: CASSSLTGGDYNEQFF. The CDR3 region has the DNA TGTGCCAGCAGCTCCCTTACGGGGGGGGACTACAATGAGCAGTTCTTC. The full variable domain, in which reference TRBV11-3 and TRBJ2-1 provide the parts outside the CDR3, is EAGVVQSPRYKIIEKKQPVAFWCNPISGHNTLYWYLQNLGQGPELLIRYENEEAVDDSQLPKDRFSAERLKGVDSTLKIQPAELGDSAVYLCASSSLTGGDYNEQFFGPGTRLTVL.